The 20 T cell receptor beta chains listed next were all sequenced from one sample in a study of T-cell reconstitution after alpha-beta-depleted transplantation in children. Unique molecular identifiers were incorporated when the TCRbeta library was constructed. TCRdb analysed the PCR reads with MiXCR anew, one entry per CDR3 protein. The sample includes about 900,000 distinct CDR3 sequences, about 30% of them seen just once. Here the sequenced sample was PBMCs, mostly from graft donor cells, taken 360 days after TCRalphabeta/CD19-depleted stem cell transplant. The source of these receptors is a boy in the first two years of life who had a stem cell transplant for SCID, so the T cells may come from the graft donor.

This clonotype has only a few counts. The gene calls are TRBV28 and TRBJ2-7; no definite D call. Per the germline V gene, CDR1 is MDHEN and CDR2 is SYDVKM. V shed 0 bases and J shed 2 bases, with 8 bases lying between them. The CDR3 is 14 amino acids. DNA for the CDR3: TGTGCCAGCAGTTTATGGCAGCCAACCTACGAGCAGTACTTC. Amino acid sequence: CASSLWQPTYEQYF.

The CDR3 DNA is TGTGCCAGCAGCTCTAGTGGAGCTGGTGGTGAGCAGTTCTTC. This sequence encodes CASSSSGAGGEQFF. The rearrangement uses TRBV11-2 and TRBJ2-1; no definite D call. The CDR3 is made up of 14 amino acids. Trimming removed 4 bases from V and 9 bases from J, with 16 bases in between. In germline, CDR1 is SGHAT, CDR2 FQNNGV.

This clonotype turned up a few times. The chain carries TRBV12-3 or TRBV12-4 and TRBJ2-2; D perhaps matches TRBD1 (6 bases). The CDR3 is 13 residues long. The ends were cut back, 5 bases at V and 4 bases at J, with 8 bases in the middle. In DNA, the CDR3 is TGTGCCAGCAGTAACAGGGTCACCGGGGAGCTGTTTTTT. Amino acids: CASSNRVTGELFF.

This clonotype was recorded at least ten times. V usage is TRBV5-1 and J usage is TRBJ2-1; the D gene is possibly TRBD2 (6 bases). The CDR3 sequence is 16 residues long. Germline loops: CDR1 SGHRS, CDR2 YFSETQ. The V gene lost 4 bases and the J gene lost 3 bases, with 17 bases spanning the gap. The CDR3 loop is CASSQRSGVGYNEQFF. The DNA of the CDR3 is TGCGCCAGCAGCCAGAGGTCGGGGGTTGGCTACAATGAGCAGTTCTTC.

The V gene is TRBV12-5, the J gene TRBJ2-5; 8 bases agree with TRBD1. V was pared by 4 bases and J by 4 bases, with 5 bases of the junction left unmatched. CDR1 LGHNT and CDR2 FRNRAP come from the germline V gene. This CDR3 has 14 amino acids. CDR3 loop: CASGSDRVTETQYF. The CDR3 DNA reads as TGTGCTAGTGGTTCGGACAGGGTGACAGAGACCCAGTACTTC.

This clonotype has just a few counts. CDR3 bases: TGCGCCAGCAGCCCGAACAGACAGGGTGGGGAGACCCAGTACTTC. Its protein product is CASSPNRQGGETQYF. The rearrangement uses TRBV5-1 and TRBJ2-5, with TRBD1 identical over 7 bases. J lost 5 bases, V lost 4 bases, and 11 bases had no gene match. Germline assignment: CDR1 SGHRS and CDR2 YFSETQ. CDR3 length equals 15 residues.

The chain carries TRBV12-3 or TRBV12-4 and TRBJ2-1; TRBD2 agrees at 11 bases. The trim removed 6 bases at V and 4 bases at J, leaving 5 bases unmatched. The CDR3 contains 15 residues. CDR3: CASSQIAGGYNEQFF. Here the CDR3 DNA reads TGTGCCAGCAGCCAGATAGCGGGGGGGTACAATGAGCAGTTCTTC.

The chain uses TRBV5-1 and TRBJ2-7, with TRBD1 matching 10 bases. CDR1 is SGHRS, CDR2 YFSETQ, per germline. This CDR3 is 15 amino acids long. Losses at the gene ends were 8 bases for V and 3 bases for J; bases not matched to a gene: 11. Written as DNA, the CDR3 is TGCGCCAGTACCCCCTCGGGACAGGGGAACTACGAGCAGTACTTC. This translates into CASTPSGQGNYEQYF. The entire variable domain, with the rest obtained from reference TRBV5-1 and TRBJ2-7, is as follows: KAGVTQTPRYLIKTRGQQVTLSCSPISGHRSVSWYQQTPGQGLQFLFEYFSETQRNKGNFPGRFSGRQFSNSRSEMNVSTLELGDSALYLCASTPSGQGNYEQYFGPGTRLTVT.

The V call is TRBV18, the J call TRBJ2-1; no definite D call. CDR3 length equals 16 residues. The germline V and J ends were trimmed by 2 bases and 8 bases, with 19 bases remaining between them. Germline V gene data show CDR1 as KGHSH and CDR2 as LQKENI. The CDR3 coding sequence is TGTGCCAGCTCACCAAGACAACGGATCACACCCCATGAGCAGTTCTTC. It is translated as CASSPRQRITPHEQFF.

This clonotype showed up just a few times. The V gene is TRBV12-3 or TRBV12-4, the J gene TRBJ2-5; D is uncertain. The V end lost 8 bases, the J end lost 2 bases, and 6 bases lay between the germline ends. The CDR3 runs 11 residues. As DNA, the CDR3 is TGTGCCAGCGGCATACAAGAGACCCAGTACTTC. Protein sequence: CASGIQETQYF.

The chain is built from TRBV7-2 and TRBJ2-1; 9 bases are shared with TRBD1. The CDR3 covers 17 residues. V lost 0 bases, J lost 4 bases, and 7 bases stayed unmatched. Germline assignment: CDR1 SGHTA and CDR2 FQGNSA. For the CDR3, the DNA is TGTGCCAGCAGCTTAGCACCCACAGGGGGCAGGTACAATGAGCAGTTCTTC. It translates to CASSLAPTGGRYNEQFF.

The chain couples TRBV12-3 or TRBV12-4 to TRBJ2-5, with D maybe TRBD2 (6 bases). The length of the CDR3 is 15 residues. V was trimmed by 6 bases and J by 5 bases, leaving 19 bases between them. CDR3 in amino acids: CASSRVTGELETQYF. The CDR3 bases are TGTGCCAGCAGCCGAGTAACGGGGGAGTTGGAGACCCAGTACTTC.

The chain is built from TRBV15 and TRBJ2-5, with a possible D match to TRBD2 (6 bases). The CDR3 is 13 residues long. CDR1 and CDR2 from the germline V gene are LNHNV and YYDKDF (reference sequence). The V end was cut by 9 bases, the J end by 1 base, with 12 bases between. CDR3 nucleotide sequence: TGTGCCACTAACGGGGGACTCCAAGAGACCCAGTACTTC. Its protein product is CATNGGLQETQYF.

J is TRBJ2-7 and V is TRBV18, with a weak D call TRBD2 (6 bases). V lost 4 bases, J lost 5 bases, and 15 bases lay in between. CDR1 is KGHSH and CDR2 is LQKENI in the germline V gene. CDR3 size: 14 residues. The CDR3, as DNA: TGTGCCAGCTCACGGCAGGGAGGTAGAGACGAGCAGTACTTC. The encoded protein is CASSRQGGRDEQYF.

The chain employs TRBV5-1 and TRBJ2-3; 9 nucleotides match TRBD1. The CDR3 runs to 19 residues. Looked up from germline, CDR1 is SGHRS and CDR2 is YFSETQ. V shed 4 bases and J 4 bases; nucleotides not matched to a gene: 19. The CDR3 DNA sequence: TGCGCCAGCAGCCTTCCAGTTGGGTCGGGACAGGGAGTAGCAGATACGCAGTATTTT. Its translation is CASSLPVGSGQGVADTQYF.

The CDR3 protein is CASSPTGKSNQPQHF. The CDR3 DNA is TGTGCCAGCAGTCCCACGGGGAAGAGCAATCAGCCCCAGCATTTT. The V gene is TRBV12-3 or TRBV12-4, the J gene TRBJ1-5; D uncertain. The CDR3 extends over 15 amino acids. V was clipped by 5 bases and J by 1 base, with 12 bases between them.

The V and J genes are TRBV20-1 and TRBJ2-1; no firm D call. V gave up 3 bases and J gave up 4 bases, with 16 bases separating them. The CDR3 contains 15 residues. Germline values: CDR1 DFQATT, CDR2 SNEGSKA (reference sequence). As DNA, the CDR3 is TGCAGTGCTAGTAGTCAGCCGACGGCTTACAATGAGCAGTTCTTC. Residues: CSASSQPTAYNEQFF.

About this clonotype: A read error may produce the germline difference seen at one junction end. The V call is TRBV25-1, the J call TRBJ2-7; D unresolved. Germline lookup yields CDR1 MGHDK and CDR2 SYGVNS. The CDR3 totals 11 residues. CDR3 amino acids: CASSENTDRLF. The CDR3 nucleotides read TGTGCCAGCAGTGAAAACACGGATCGTCTGTTC.

This chain links TRBV20-1 with TRBJ2-1, with D tentatively TRBD1 (5 bases). The CDR3 length is 14 residues. Germline assignment: CDR1 DFQATT and CDR2 SNEGSKA (reference sequence). Trimming shortened V by 0 bases and J by 9 bases, and 15 bases separated the two germline ends. The CDR3 DNA reads TGCAGTGCTAGAGATCTCGGCAGGGTAGGTGAGCAGTTCTTC. Protein product: CSARDLGRVGEQFF.

The J gene is TRBJ1-1, the V gene TRBV10-3, with D maybe TRBD1 (5 bases). The CDR3 has 17 residues. Germline lookup yields CDR1 ENHRY and CDR2 SYGVKD. Trimming removed 6 bases from V and 1 base from J, with 21 bases in between. CDR3 bases: TGTGCCATCAGCGGAGGGACGCCTGAGTGGGGGAACACTGAAGCTTTCTTT. Its translation: CAISGGTPEWGNTEAFF.